These T cell receptor beta chains were read from a single sample in a study of graft-versus-host responses after intestinal transplantation. The assay was immunoSEQ multiplex PCR, and TCRdb's table has in-frame clones only and misses some. The table includes 35,000 to 45,000 clones, approximately 93% detected once. The source material was PBMCs, sampled less than 750 days after intestinal transplantation. The receptors shown here come from a human patient who received an intestinal transplant, so some T cells may come from the graft donor. Each CDR3 is given with its conserved first and last residue. D genes are given only for firm matches. Clone size is given for some rows only: seen once, a few or many times, or a class if the clone is expanded.

V	size	D	J	DNA	CDR3
TRBV19	NA	NA	TRBJ2-3	TGTGCCAGTAGTATAGTTGGCCGTTTGGGGTCAGATACGCAGTATTTT	CASSIVGRLGSDTQYF
TRBV11-3	NA	TRBD2	TRBJ2-1	TGTGCCAGCAGCTTAGGACTAGCGGGATGGAATGAGCAGTTCTTC	CASSLGLAGWNEQFF
TRBV10-3	NA	NA	TRBJ1-1	TGTGCCATCAGTGAGTCGGAGGGGTCGAACACTGAAGCTTTCTTT	CAISESEGSNTEAFF
TRBV30	NA	TRBD1	TRBJ2-7	TGTGCCTGCCCCCGGACAGGGGGCGACGAGCAGTACTTC	CACPRTGGDEQYF
TRBV10-2	NA	NA	TRBJ1-3	TGCGCCAGCAGTGAGAGGTTGTCCTCTGGAAACACCATATATTTT	CASSERLSSGNTIYF
TRBV4-2	NA	NA	TRBJ2-1	TGTGCCAGCAGCCAAGACCGGGACCCCAATGAGCAGTTCTTC	CASSQDRDPNEQFF
TRBV7-6	NA	NA	TRBJ2-7	TGTGCCAGCAGCTGGGGGGGGCAGTCCTACGAGCAGTACTTC	CASSWGGQSYEQYF
TRBV27	NA	NA	TRBJ2-5	TGTGCCAACAGTCAGAATCAGCGGTTCCAAGAGACCCAGTACTTC	CANSQNQRFQETQYF
TRBV30	NA	NA	TRBJ2-7	TGTGCCTGGAGTTCCTCCCCTAGCGTCGAGCAGTACTTC	CAWSSSPSVEQYF
TRBV5-1	NA	NA	TRBJ2-1	TGCGCCAGCAGCTTGGCCAGCGTCCATGTCTACAATGAGCAGTTCTTC	CASSLASVHVYNEQFF
TRBV7-9	NA	NA	TRBJ1-6	TGTGCCAGCAGCCCTTCGGTGACAGTCTCGTTGTCACCCCTCCACTTT	CASSPSVTVSLSPLHF
TRBV28	NA	NA	TRBJ1-1	TGTGCCAGCAGTCAAGATAACCCACCTGAAGCTTTCTTT	CASSQDNPPEAFF
TRBV11-2	NA	NA	TRBJ2-7	TGTGCCAGCAGCTTACATGGGCAGAGCTACGAGCAGTACTTC	CASSLHGQSYEQYF
TRBV5-1	NA	NA	TRBJ2-3	TGCGCCAGCAGCTTGGCCAATCGCTGGGGGTTCACAGATACGCAGTATTTT	CASSLANRWGFTDTQYF
TRBV4-1	NA	NA	TRBJ1-2	TGCGCCAGCAGCCAAGATTGGGGTTACTGGCAGCACAAATATGGCTACACCTTC	CASSQDWGYWQHKYGYTF
TRBV19	NA	TRBD2	TRBJ2-5	TGTGCCAGTAGTATAGAGAGTGGGACTAGCGCGAAAGAGACCCAGTACTTC	CASSIESGTSAKETQYF
TRBV6-5	NA	TRBD2	TRBJ2-1	TGTGCCAGCAGGCCCGGGACTAGAATTTGGTGGATGCAGTTCTTC	CASRPGTRIWWMQFF
TRBV5-1	NA	TRBD2	TRBJ2-1	TGCGCCAGCAGCTCTGCCCACGGGACTAGAGGTGTCAATGAGCAGTTCTTC	CASSSAHGTRGVNEQFF
TRBV6-5	NA	NA	TRBJ1-6	TGTGCCAGCAGCTACCGGGAACTGGATAATTCACCCCTCCACTTT	CASSYRELDNSPLHF
TRBV7-6	NA	NA	TRBJ1-2	TGTGCCAGCAGCCCACAGGGCCAAGGGGGCTACACCTTC	CASSPQGQGGYTF
TRBV5-1	NA	TRBD1	TRBJ1-6	TGCGCCAGCAGCTTGTCGTCGGACAGGATATCACCCCTCCACTTT	CASSLSSDRISPLHF
TRBV5-6	NA	NA	TRBJ2-3	TGTGCCAGCAGCTCAGGCACAGATACGCAGTATTTT	CASSSGTDTQYF
TRBV6-1	NA	NA	TRBJ1-1	TGTGCCAGCAGTGCCTACCCTGGGGCCGGGAACACTGAAGCTTTCTTT	CASSAYPGAGNTEAFF
TRBV5-6	NA	NA	TRBJ2-7	TGTGCCAGCAGCTTGTCAAGGGAGCAGTACTTC	CASSLSREQYF
TRBV18	NA	NA	TRBJ1-5	TGTGCCAGCTCCCAGGGTGGGAGTGATCAGCCCCAGCATTTT	CASSQGGSDQPQHF
TRBV11-1	few	TRBD1	TRBJ1-6	TGTGCCAGCAGCCGGGACAGGGGGCACTCACCCCTCCACTTT	CASSRDRGHSPLHF
TRBV2	NA	NA	TRBJ2-7	TGTGCCAGCAGTGTGGAGGGGGTCTACGAGCAGTACTTC	CASSVEGVYEQYF
TRBV28	NA	NA	TRBJ1-1	TGTGCCAGCAGTTTATGGGCCGAAGCTTTCTTT	CASSLWAEAFF
TRBV6-5	NA	NA	TRBJ2-7	TGTGCCAGCAGTTCCCGAGGCAGGGGAGGCGAGCAGTACTTC	CASSSRGRGGEQYF
TRBV30	NA	NA	TRBJ2-1	TGTGCCTGGATCCCGGGAGCGGGCTTATACAATGAGCAGTTCTTC	CAWIPGAGLYNEQFF
TRBV28	NA	NA	TRBJ1-5	TGTGCCAGCAGTGCTAGGTTGAGCAATCAGCCCCAGCATTTT	CASSARLSNQPQHF
TRBV7-9	NA	NA	TRBJ2-1	TGTGCCAGCAGCTCACACAGCAGAATACAATATGAGCAGTTCTTC	CASSSHSRIQYEQFF
TRBV13	NA	NA	TRBJ2-7	TGTGCCAGCAGCCCCTGGGGGGCAGCCGCCTACGAGCAGTACTTC	CASSPWGAAAYEQYF
TRBV4-1	NA	NA	TRBJ2-7	TGCGCCAGCAGCCAAATCTGGAGGGGCTACGAGCAGTACTTC	CASSQIWRGYEQYF
TRBV19	NA	TRBD1	TRBJ2-1	TGTGCCAGTAGGGACAGGGGGTCCTACAATGAGCAGTTCTTC	CASRDRGSYNEQFF
TRBV7-3	NA	NA	TRBJ2-1	TGTGCCAGCAGCAGCCCGGGACTGCGATACAATGAGCAGTTCTTC	CASSSPGLRYNEQFF
TRBV7-9	NA	NA	TRBJ2-7	TGTGCCAGCAGCTTCGGGCAGGGTTCCTACGAGCAGTACTTC	CASSFGQGSYEQYF
TRBV9	NA	NA	TRBJ2-3	TGTGCCAGCAGCGTAGTCTCCGGACAGCCTAGCACAGATACGCAGTATTTT	CASSVVSGQPSTDTQYF
TRBV5-4	NA	NA	TRBJ1-5	TGTGCCAGCAGAGCCTACAGGGAGGCTTGGCAGCCCCAGCATTTT	CASRAYREAWQPQHF
TRBV10-1	NA	NA	TRBJ1-1	TGCGCCAGCAGTGAGAGGGGGGGCGCGGGGAACACTGAAGCTTTCTTT	CASSERGGAGNTEAFF
TRBV11-2	NA	NA	TRBJ2-1	TGTGCCAGCAGCTCCGTCGTTGGGGGGGCTAGACGTGAGCAGTTCTTC	CASSSVVGGARREQFF
TRBV7-6	once	NA	TRBJ1-1	TGTGCCAGCAGCTTAGTTTCGGGGCGAAGAACTGAAGCTTTCTTT	CASSLVSGRRTEAFF
TRBV6-1	once	NA	TRBJ2-4	TGTGCCAGCAGTGAAAAGGTCCTAGCCAAAAACATTCAGTACTTC	CASSEKVLAKNIQYF
TRBV5-4	NA	NA	TRBJ1-2	TGTGCCAGCTTTCCCACCGCGACAGACCCTGCCGACGGCTACACCTTC	CASFPTATDPADGYTF
TRBV7-9	NA	NA	TRBJ2-1	TGTGCCAGCAGTCGGACACCGAACAATGAGCAGTTCTTC	CASSRTPNNEQFF
TRBV4-1	NA	TRBD1	TRBJ2-5	TGCGCCAGCAGCCCGGACAGGGGGCCGGGGGAGACCCAGTACTTC	CASSPDRGPGETQYF
TRBV6-6	few	TRBD1	TRBJ2-7	TGTGCCAGCACTTCGGGACAGACCTACGAGCAGTACTTC	CASTSGQTYEQYF
TRBV5-6	NA	NA	TRBJ1-3	TGTGCCAGCAGCTTTAGCGGGGGCCTAATGTCCGGAAACACCATATATTTT	CASSFSGGLMSGNTIYF
TRBV14	once	NA	TRBJ1-2	TGTGCCAGCAGCCCTCGCCGGGGACGTCAGACCTATGGCTACACCTTC	CASSPRRGRQTYGYTF
TRBV4-2	NA	TRBD2	TRBJ2-1	TGTGCCAGCAGCGGAACTAGCGGGATCAATGAGCAGTTCTTC	CASSGTSGINEQFF
TRBV4-1	few	NA	TRBJ2-3	TGCGCCAGCAGCCAAGCTCGACAGCCCCCCACAGATACGCAGTATTTT	CASSQARQPPTDTQYF
TRBV6-6	NA	NA	TRBJ2-2	TGTGCCAGCACCAACTCTGAGGGACCCGGGGAGCTGTTTTTT	CASTNSEGPGELFF
TRBV19	NA	NA	TRBJ1-2	TGTGCCAGTAGTAACAGGGACGCTAAAGGCTACACCTTC	CASSNRDAKGYTF